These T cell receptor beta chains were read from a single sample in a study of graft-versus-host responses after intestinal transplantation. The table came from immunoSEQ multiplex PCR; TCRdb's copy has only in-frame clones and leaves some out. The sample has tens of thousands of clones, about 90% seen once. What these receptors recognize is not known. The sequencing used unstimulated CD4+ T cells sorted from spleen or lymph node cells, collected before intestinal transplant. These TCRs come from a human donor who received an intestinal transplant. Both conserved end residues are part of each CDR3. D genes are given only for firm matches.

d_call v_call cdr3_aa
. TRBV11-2 CASSLAGAGNTIYF
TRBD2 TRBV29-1 CSVASGGYNEQFF
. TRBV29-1 CSVASRNQETQYF
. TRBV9 CASSVATGGVYEQYF
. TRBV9 CASSIGQKETQYF
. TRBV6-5 CASRPGWGTGGPQHF
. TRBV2 CASSDPNSPLHF
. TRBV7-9 CASSPRRAGVNGYTF
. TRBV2 CASSSLGSYSPLHF
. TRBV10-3 CATQPQGHSTDTQYF
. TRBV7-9 CASSLAGGGDYGYTF
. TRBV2 CASGNGESRGNQPQHF
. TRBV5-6 CASSLRGGTEAFF
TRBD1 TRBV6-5 CASTQGQGSGYTF
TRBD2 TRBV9 CASSVGTSSQDTQYF
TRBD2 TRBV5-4 CASRSGTSGGAGELFF
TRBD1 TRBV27 CASSSLKGTVYSNQPQHF
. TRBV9 CASGRLAGNQPQHF
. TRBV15 CATSSENTEAFF
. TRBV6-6 CASSPDSYNEQFF
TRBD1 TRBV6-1 CASSGGQVLRGPGYTF
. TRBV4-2 CASSQNRVVLGTEAFF
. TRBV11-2 CASAANYGYTF
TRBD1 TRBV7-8 CASSWATGNSPLHF
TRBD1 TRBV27 CASSPPGQIFGTQYF
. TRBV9 CASSPRGSSSYEQYF
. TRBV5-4 CASSLATETRVEQYF
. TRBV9 CASSGRVGETQYF
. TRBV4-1 CASSQVSGHYTETQYF
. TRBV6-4 CASSDWTGGYTF
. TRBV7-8 CASSLGPRVEQYF
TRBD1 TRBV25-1 CASRRTGGYTEAFF
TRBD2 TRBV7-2 CASSHNPGLAGGHGLQYF
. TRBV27 CASSLGALGGLSYNEQFF
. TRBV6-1 CASSERGSGTEAFF
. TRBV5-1 CASSLYGGDSYNSPLHF
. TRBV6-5 CASRPDRSGPYEQYF
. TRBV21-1 CASSKTKDNQPQHF
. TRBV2 CASSDRPGWGPIETQYF
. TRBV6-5 CASSYRGPGRYTQYF
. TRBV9 CASSVGSRGNTEAFF
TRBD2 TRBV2 CASSPLGLGFHEQFF
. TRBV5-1 CASSLSDSLNEAFF
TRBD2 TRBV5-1 CASSLAGTSGMGTDTQYF